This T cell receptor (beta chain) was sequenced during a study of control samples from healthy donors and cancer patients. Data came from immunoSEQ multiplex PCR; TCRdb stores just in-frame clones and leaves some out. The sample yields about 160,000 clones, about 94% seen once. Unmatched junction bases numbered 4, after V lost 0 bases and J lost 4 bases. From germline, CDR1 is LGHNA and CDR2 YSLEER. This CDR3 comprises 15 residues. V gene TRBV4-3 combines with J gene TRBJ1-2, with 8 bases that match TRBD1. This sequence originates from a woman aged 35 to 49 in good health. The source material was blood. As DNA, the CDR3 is TGCGCCAGCAGCCAAGATAGTCAGGGGGCCTATGGCTACACCTTC. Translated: CASSQDSQGAYGYTF.